The 26 T cell receptor beta chains given below trace back to one sample, sequenced in a study of regulatory T cells in long-lasting Graves disease. Specified time point: persistent/refractory GD, antithyroid drugs over 5 years with positive TRAb. The TCR library was made from RNA extracted from PBMCs. Construction of the TCR beta libraries employed iRepertoire HTBI primers in conjunction with Arm-PCR of CDR3 regions. TCRdb re-analysed the multiplex PCR reads in MiXCR, keeping a single row per CDR3 protein. The sample lists 700,000 or so distinct CDR3 sequences, around 30% occurring once. The material sequenced was peripheral blood mononuclear cells (PBMCs), taken when the disease was refractory, from a patient treated with antithyroid drugs. The receptors here all came from a female donor with Graves disease.

The genes are TRBV28 and TRBJ1-1; TRBD1 matches at 11 bases. Germline CDR1 MDHEN, CDR2 SYDVKM. J lost 5 bases, V lost 2 bases, and 10 bases had no gene match. The CDR3 is made up of 17 amino acids. The chain's CDR3 is CASSLPGQGDRKTEAFF. CDR3 sequence (DNA): TGTGCCAGCAGTTTACCGGGACAGGGGGACCGTAAGACTGAAGCTTTCTTT.

This clonotype was detected many times. V usage is TRBV14 and J usage is TRBJ2-7; 8 bases line up with TRBD2. The ends lost 4 bases at V and 0 bases at J; junction bases unmatched: 17. This CDR3 is built from 19 residues. The germline V gene encodes CDR1 SGHDN and CDR2 FVKESK. CDR3 coding DNA: TGTGCCAGCAGCCTGCGCACACACCGGACTAGCTCCTCCTCCTACGAGCAGTACTTC. This encodes CASSLRTHRTSSSSYEQYF.

This clonotype was found many times. The chain carries TRBV11-2 and TRBJ2-5, with D perhaps assigned TRBD1 or TRBD2 (5 bases each). Germline CDR1 is SGHAT and CDR2 is FQNNGV. This CDR3 spans 15 amino acids. V was clipped by 0 bases and J by 4 bases, with 12 bases between them. The CDR3 DNA reads TGTGCCAGCAGCTTAGATGGGGGAAGGGGAGAGACCCAGTACTTC. Translating it yields CASSLDGGRGETQYF.

The gene calls are TRBV11-2 and TRBJ2-7, with TRBD1 identical over 9 bases. The CDR3 is 14 residues long. Trimming cost V 4 bases and J 9 bases; bases outside gene matches: 10. Germline loops: CDR1 SGHAT, CDR2 FQNNGV. CDR3 DNA: TGTGCCAGCAGCTCCCCCCCGGGACAGGGAAGGCAGTACTTC. It specifies CASSSPPGQGRQYF. Drawing the rest from reference TRBV11-2 and TRBJ2-7, the complete variable domain is EAGVAQSPRYKIIEKRQSVAFWCNPISGHATLYWYQQILGQGPKLLIQFQNNGVVDDSQLPKDRFSAERLKGVDSTLKIQPAKLEDSAVYLCASSSPPGQGRQYFGPGTRLTVT.

The rearrangement joins TRBV25-1 to TRBJ1-2; 7 bases map to TRBD1. The V segment lost 4 bases and the J segment 4 bases; nucleotides outside the gene matches: 6. The CDR3 runs 14 residues. Per germline, CDR1 MGHDK and CDR2 SYGVNS. CDR3 DNA: TGTGCCAGCAGTGCCGGGACAGTTCTCTATGGCTACACCTTC. This gives the protein CASSAGTVLYGYTF.

This chain uses TRBV10-1 with TRBJ2-1; TRBD1 aligns across 7 bases. Trimming cost V 3 bases and J 8 bases; bases outside gene matches: 4. The CDR3 extends over 13 amino acids. Germline lookup yields CDR1 WNHNN and CDR2 SYGVQD (reference sequence). In nucleotides, the CDR3 is TGCGCCAGCAGTGAAGACAGGGTTCATGAGCAGTTCTTC. Protein sequence: CASSEDRVHEQFF.

This clonotype was found many times. V gene TRBV28 combines with J gene TRBJ1-6, with TRBD1 matching 7 bases. Losses at the gene ends were 6 bases for V and 6 bases for J; bases not matched to a gene: 20. Germline CDR1 is MDHEN and CDR2 is SYDVKM. This CDR3 is 19 amino acids long. Written as DNA, the CDR3 is TGTGCCAGCAGCCTTGGACAGGTGAAGGTCCGAACCCGTAATTCACCCCTCCACTTT. Its translation is CASSLGQVKVRTRNSPLHF.

Of note for this clonotype: One junction end does not reproduce the germline sequence, and a read error may be involved. The rearrangement joins TRBV27 to TRBJ1-1; TRBD1 agrees at 11 bases. Germline V gene lookup returns CDR1 MNHEY and CDR2 SMNVEV (reference sequence). The CDR3 has 12 amino acids. DNA for the CDR3: TGTGCCAGCTACCGGGGGGACAGGGGGATTATCTTT. Encoded protein: CASYRGDRGIIF.

This clonotype has just one count. This chain connects TRBV5-5 to TRBJ1-2; D unresolved. Deletions cut 0 bases from V and 3 bases from J, with 9 bases between. The CDR3 length is 14 residues. CDR1 and CDR2 (germline): SGHKS, YYEKEE (reference sequence). CDR3 sequence (DNA): TGTGCCAGCAGCTTGGGTCGGGATGACTATGGCTACACCTTC. It codes for CASSLGRDDYGYTF. Complete variable domain (other parts from reference TRBV5-5 and TRBJ1-2): DAGVTQSPTHLIKTRGQQVTLRCSPISGHKSVSWYQQVLGQGPQFIFQYYEKEERGRGNFPDRFSARQFPNYSSELNVNALLLGDSALYLCASSLGRDDYGYTFGSGTRLTVV.

The chain combines TRBV30 with TRBJ2-3; 10 nucleotides match TRBD2. The CDR3 covers 15 residues. Per germline, CDR1 GTSNPN and CDR2 SVGIG (reference sequence). Trimming at V came to 5 bases and at J to 3 bases, leaving 8 bases not matched to a gene. Written as DNA, the CDR3 is TGTGCCTGGGGGACCCTAGCGGGAGAGACAGATACGCAGTATTTT. This gives the protein CAWGTLAGETDTQYF.

This clonotype has a count of ten or more. V usage is TRBV5-6 and J usage is TRBJ1-2; no definite D call. The CDR3 is 14 residues long. Trimming removed 1 base at V and 3 bases at J, with 10 bases between. Germline lookup yields CDR1 SGHDT and CDR2 YYEEEE. The CDR3 bases are TGTGCCAGCAGCTTGCTCCTTCAAGACTATGGCTACACCTTC. It codes for CASSLLLQDYGYTF.

This clonotype has only one observation. V and J are TRBV7-6 and TRBJ2-7; D is tentatively TRBD1 or TRBD2 (6 bases each). Per the germline V gene, CDR1 is SGHVS and CDR2 is FNYEAQ. V lost 1 base and J lost 2, with 9 bases in between. This CDR3 contains 14 residues. This chain's CDR3 is CASSLGGTTYEQYF. The CDR3 bases are TGTGCCAGCAGCTTAGGCGGGACAACCTACGAGCAGTACTTC.

This clonotype appeared many times. This chain connects TRBV20-1 to TRBJ2-5, with a possible D match to TRBD1 (6 bases). Trimming shortened V by 4 bases and J by 5 bases, and 14 bases separated the two germline ends. The germline gives CDR1 DFQATT, CDR2 SNEGSKA (reference sequence). The CDR3 is made up of 13 amino acids. CDR3 amino acids: CSATTQGRETQYF. CDR3 DNA sequence: TGCAGTGCTACGACACAGGGACGGGAGACCCAGTACTTC.

This clonotype has just a few counts. The genes are TRBV9 and TRBJ2-2; the D is unclear. The CDR3 is 13 amino acids. CDR1 SGDLS and CDR2 YYNGEE come from the germline V gene. V lost 7 bases, J lost 0 bases, and 7 bases lay in between. The chain's CDR3 is CASGKTNTGELFF. As DNA, the CDR3 is TGTGCCAGCGGCAAGACGAACACCGGGGAGCTGTTTTTT.

The rearrangement uses TRBV27 and TRBJ2-7; D might be TRBD1 (6 bases). The germline CDR1 and CDR2 sequences are MNHEY and SMNVEV (reference sequence). CDR3 length: 14 amino acids. The V end was cut by 3 bases, the J end by 0 bases, with 9 bases between. The CDR3 reads CASSLDSGSYEQYF. DNA of the CDR3: TGTGCCAGCAGTTTGGACAGCGGCTCCTACGAGCAGTACTTC.

This chain connects TRBV18 to TRBJ1-2, with 11 bases identical to TRBD1. The CDR3 sequence is 17 residues long. The germline V gene has CDR1 KGHSH and CDR2 LQKENI. Trimming at V came to 4 bases and at J to 5 bases, leaving 12 bases not matched to a gene. CDR3 amino acids: CASSRTVGQGADYGYTF. DNA for the CDR3: TGTGCCAGCTCACGAACCGTAGGACAGGGGGCGGATTATGGCTACACCTTC. The complete variable domain, with remaining parts taken from reference TRBV18 and TRBJ1-2, reads NAGVMQNPRHLVRRRGQEARLRCSPMKGHSHVYWYRQLPEEGLKFMVYLQKENIIDESGMPKERFSAEFPKEGPSILRIQQVVRGDSAAYFCASSRTVGQGADYGYTFGSGTRLTVV.

This clonotype was found a few times. The chain uses TRBV15 and TRBJ1-2, with D perhaps matching TRBD1 (5 bases). From germline, CDR1 is LNHNV and CDR2 YYDKDF (reference sequence). The CDR3 totals 14 residues. The DNA for the CDR3 is TGTGCAACTCAGAGCGGGGGAGGAGACTATGGCTACACCTTC. Its translation: CATQSGGGDYGYTF. The full variable domain, its missing parts supplied by reference TRBV15 and TRBJ1-2, is DAMVIQNPRYQVTQFGKPVTLSCSQTLNHNVMYWYQQKSSQAPKLLFHYYDKDFNNEADTPDNFQSRRPNTSFCFLDIRSPGLGDTAMYLCATQSGGGDYGYTFGSGTRLTVV.

In its sample, this clonotype was seen a few times. The chain uses TRBV5-4 and TRBJ1-2, with D hard to call. V lost 0 bases and J 7 bases, leaving 13 bases between the germline ends. In germline, CDR1 is SGHNT, CDR2 YYREEE (reference sequence). This CDR3 has 14 residues. The CDR3 sequence is CASSLETGKGGYTF. As DNA, the CDR3 is TGTGCCAGCAGCTTGGAGACCGGGAAAGGTGGCTACACCTTC. The whole variable domain, filled in from reference TRBV5-4 and TRBJ1-2, reads ETGVTQSPTHLIKTRGQQVTLRCSSQSGHNTVSWYQQALGQGPQFIFQYYREEENGRGNFPPRFSGLQFPNYSSELNVNALELDDSALYLCASSLETGKGGYTFGSGTRLTVV.

The chain couples TRBV14 to TRBJ1-2; the D gene is possibly TRBD1 (5 bases). Germline V gene data show CDR1 as SGHDN and CDR2 as FVKESK. This CDR3 is built from 13 residues. V was shortened by 0 bases and J by 5 bases, with 7 bases between the two germline ends. In nucleotides, the CDR3 is TGTGCCAGCAGCCAAGAGACAGTTTATGGCTACACCTTC. Protein product: CASSQETVYGYTF. Full variable domain (missing parts from reference TRBV14 and TRBJ1-2): EAGVTQFPSHSVIEKGQTVTLRCDPISGHDNLYWYRRVMGKEIKFLLHFVKESKQDESGMPNNRFLAERTGGTYSTLKVQPAELEDSGVYFCASSQETVYGYTFGSGTRLTVV.

The chain couples TRBV6-1 to TRBJ2-1; D remains ambiguous. CDR3 length: 15 residues. Deletions cut 2 bases from V and 4 bases from J, with 12 bases between. The germline CDR1 and CDR2 sequences are MNHNS and SASEGT. This chain's CDR3 is CASSELGAGYNEQFF. The CDR3 DNA follows: TGTGCCAGCAGTGAATTGGGTGCAGGATACAATGAGCAGTTCTTC.

The chain combines TRBV6-1 with TRBJ1-5, with 9 bases identical to TRBD1. The CDR3 consists of 15 residues. Germline values: CDR1 MNHNS, CDR2 SASEGT. Trimming cost V 7 bases and J 6 bases; bases outside gene matches: 10. CDR3: CASISGTGFGQPQHF. The CDR3 coding sequence is TGTGCCAGCATCTCCGGGACAGGGTTCGGTCAGCCCCAGCATTTT.

The chain links TRBV6-1 to TRBJ1-2; D is uncertain. Trimming removed 4 bases from V and 3 bases from J, with 15 bases in between. CDR1 and CDR2 from the germline V gene are MNHNS and SASEGT. The CDR3 covers 15 residues. The CDR3 sequence is CASSVKKAGDYGYTF. CDR3 nucleotides: TGTGCCAGCAGTGTTAAGAAGGCCGGGGACTATGGCTACACCTTC.

V usage is TRBV28 and J usage is TRBJ1-5, with D tentatively TRBD1 (6 bases). V was shortened by 9 bases and J by 0 bases, with 21 bases between the two germline ends. The CDR3 contains 17 residues. CDR1 MDHEN and CDR2 SYDVKM come from the germline V gene. The CDR3 DNA follows: TGTGCCAGTACCGAATTTACAGGGAGAGCTAGCAATCAGCCCCAGCATTTT. Encoded protein: CASTEFTGRASNQPQHF.

This chain uses TRBV19 with TRBJ1-5; the D gene is possibly TRBD1 (5 bases). The CDR3 is 18 amino acids. Germline assignment: CDR1 LNHDA and CDR2 SQIVND (reference sequence). V dropped 5 bases and J dropped 3 bases, with 23 bases sitting between them. CDR3 nucleotide sequence: TGTGCCAGTAGTTGGCGCGGCGTCGGAGGGGCCTTCAATCAGCCCCAGCATTTT. It translates to CASSWRGVGGAFNQPQHF.

This clonotype was observed a few times. The CDR3 reads CASRLTGENTGELFF. The CDR3 DNA reads as TGTGCCAGTAGGTTGACAGGGGAGAACACCGGGGAGCTGTTTTTT. The gene calls are TRBV19 and TRBJ2-2, with 8 positions matching TRBD1. The length of the CDR3 is 15 residues. Germline-derived CDR1 and CDR2 are LNHDA and SQIVND (reference sequence). Trimming removed 6 bases from V and 1 base from J; junction bases left unmatched: 4.

The CDR3 coding sequence is TGTGCCAGCAGCGCGGGAGGTACAGGGGGCGAGCAGTACTTC. Translated: CASSAGGTGGEQYF. The J gene is TRBJ2-7, the V gene TRBV9; possibly TRBD1 for D (8 bases). Deletions cut 3 bases from V and 6 bases from J, with 16 bases between. CDR3 length: 14 amino acids. Looked up from germline, CDR1 is SGDLS and CDR2 is YYNGEE.